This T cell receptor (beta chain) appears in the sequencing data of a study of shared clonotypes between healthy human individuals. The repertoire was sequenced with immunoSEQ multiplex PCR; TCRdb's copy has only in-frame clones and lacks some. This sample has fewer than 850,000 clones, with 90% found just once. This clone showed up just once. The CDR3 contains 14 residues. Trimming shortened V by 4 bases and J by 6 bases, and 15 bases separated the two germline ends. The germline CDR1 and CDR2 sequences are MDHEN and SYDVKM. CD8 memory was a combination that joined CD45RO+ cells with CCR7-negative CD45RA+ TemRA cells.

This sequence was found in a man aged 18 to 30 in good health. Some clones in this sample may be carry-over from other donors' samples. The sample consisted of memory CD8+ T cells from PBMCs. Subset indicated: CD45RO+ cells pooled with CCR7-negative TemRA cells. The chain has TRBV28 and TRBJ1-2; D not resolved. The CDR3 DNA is TGTGCCAGCAGTTCTCGTGCGGGCCTAGATGGCTACACCTTC. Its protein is CASSSRAGLDGYTF.